The 3 T cell receptor beta chains reported below all come from one sample, sequenced in a study of cytomegalovirus exposure and HLA in healthy donors. The primer mix had 60 Vbeta and 13 Jbeta primers. Using immunoSEQ multiplex PCR, the repertoire was profiled, and TCRdb retains in-frame clones only, with some absent. The sample consists of 150,000 to 200,000 clones, around 80% of them appearing once. The material sequenced was PBMCs. Receptor source: a man younger than 30 in good health and CMV-seronegative.

This clone was detected only a few times. V usage is TRBV7-9 and J usage is TRBJ1-3; D is ambiguous. CDR1 SEHNR and CDR2 FQNEAQ come from the germline V gene (reference sequence). V lost 6 bases and J lost 0, with 12 bases in between. This CDR3 has 15 residues. Written as DNA, the CDR3 is TGTGCCAGCAGTGAAAGCGGGAGCTCTGGAAACACCATATATTTT. This encodes CASSESGSSGNTIYF.

V and J are TRBV18 and TRBJ1-2; 7 bases are a match to TRBD1. Trimming cost V 3 bases and J 6 bases; bases outside gene matches: 7. Germline V gene sequence: CDR1 KGHSH, CDR2 LQKENI. This CDR3 is built from 14 residues. DNA for the CDR3: TGTGCCAGCTCACCTTCACAGGGGACGGATGGCTACACCTTC. This translates into CASSPSQGTDGYTF.

The CDR3 protein is CAWSVRGRANYGYTF. The CDR3 DNA sequence: TGTGCCTGGAGTGTAAGGGGGCGGGCGAACTATGGCTACACCTTC. The chain is built from TRBV30 and TRBJ1-2; 7 nucleotides agree with TRBD1. Trimming cost V 0 bases and J 2 bases; bases outside gene matches: 6. CDR3 length equals 15 residues. CDR1 and CDR2 (germline): GTSNPN, SVGIG (reference sequence).